A selection of T cell receptor beta chains follows, all from one sample in a study of T cell repertoires in cytomegalovirus infection. TCRdb itself ran the reads through MiXCR, one entry per CDR3 protein. The sample lists about 900,000 distinct CDR3 sequences, approximately 31% occurring once. Which antigens these TCRs recognize remains unknown. Here the sequenced sample was cultured CD8+ T cells from PBMCs, taken from culture after CMV antigen stimulation. These receptors came from a human donor in good health (CMV status not recorded). Some clones in this sample may be carry-over from other donors' samples. Both conserved end residues are part of each CDR3. D genes are given only for firm matches. Clone size appears in some rows only: once, few, many, or a class for an expanded clone.

NA	TRBV5-5	TRBJ2-1	16	TRBD2	TGTGCCAGCAGCTTGGCCACTAGCGGAGTCTTCAATGAGCAGTTCTTC	CASSLATSGVFNEQFF
NA	TRBV2	TRBJ2-1	19	TRBD2	TGTGCCAGCAGTGAAAGGGTAGCGGGGGGTCTTAGCTCCTACAATGAGCAGTTCTTC	CASSERVAGGLSSYNEQFF
few	TRBV2	TRBJ2-2	15	TRBD2	TGTGCCAGCATTACGGGACTAACTAACACCGGGGAGCTGTTTTTT	CASITGLTNTGELFF
few	TRBV4-1	TRBJ1-2	17	TRBD1	TGCGCCAGCAGCCAAGCGAACAGGGGCAGAAACTACTATGGCTACACCTTC	CASSQANRGRNYYGYTF
NA	TRBV9	TRBJ2-5	8	NA	TGTGCCAGCAGAGACCAGTACTTC	CASRDQYF
few	TRBV27	TRBJ1-2	16	NA	TGTGCCAGCAGTTCATGGGAAGGCAGGCGATACTATGGCTACACCTTC	CASSSWEGRRYYGYTF
many	TRBV6-5	TRBJ1-5	13	NA	TGTGCCAGCAGTTACGGTAGCAATCAGCCCCAGCATTTT	CASSYGSNQPQHF
NA	TRBV4-3	TRBJ2-1	14	NA	TGCGCCAGCAGCCAGGAGTACAGGGCCAATGAGCAGTTCTTC	CASSQEYRANEQFF
many	TRBV6-5	TRBJ1-1	12	NA	TGTGCCAGCCTCGGGTGGGACACTGAAGCTTTCTTT	CASLGWDTEAFF
NA	TRBV7-6	TRBJ2-7	11	NA	TGTGCCAGCAGCCGCAACTACGAGCAGTACTTC	CASSRNYEQYF
few	TRBV7-9	TRBJ1-2	16	TRBD1	TGTGCCAGCAGCACCGACAGGGACCCAGCGGACTATGACTACACCTTC	CASSTDRDPADYDYTF
NA	TRBV28	TRBJ2-2	14	NA	TGTGCCAGCACCACCACCACAGGGTCCGGGGAGCTGTTTTTT	CASTTTTGSGELFF
NA	TRBV6-5	TRBJ2-2	14	NA	TGTGCCAGTAAAGGGGGACAATACACCGGGGAGCTGTTTTTT	CASKGGQYTGELFF
NA	TRBV4-3	TRBJ2-1	15	NA	TGCGCCAGCAGCCAAGATCAGGGAGCGGCGGGTGAGCAGTTCTTC	CASSQDQGAAGEQFF
few	TRBV20-1	TRBJ1-2	17	NA	TGCAGTGCTAGAGACTATAACCGGGACATCTCCTACCAGGGCTACACCTTC	CSARDYNRDISYQGYTF
NA	TRBV4-3	TRBJ1-1	14	NA	TGCGCCAGCAGCCAGGTTGGGGGTTCCACTGAAGCTTTCTTT	CASSQVGGSTEAFF